These T cell receptor beta chains were read from a single sample in a study of control samples from healthy donors and cancer patients. Profiling relied on immunoSEQ multiplex PCR, and the TCRdb table lists in-frame clones only, not all of them. The data show about 130,000 clones, 70% to 90% seen once. Sequenced input: blood. The receptors stem from a man aged 50-60 years in good health. The CDR3 runs from the conserved cysteine through the conserved F or W. D genes are given only for firm matches. Some rows have no size entry. The others give once, few or many, or a class for an expanded clone.

J gene: TRBJ1-4
V gene: TRBV30
D gene: -
clone size: -
CDR3 protein: CAWSVGWANEKLFF
CDR3 DNA: TGTGCCTGGAGTGTCGGTTGGGCTAATGAAAAACTGTTTTTT

J gene: TRBJ2-3
V gene: TRBV28
D gene: -
clone size: -
CDR3 protein: CASSDQKTRLRDTQYF
CDR3 DNA: TGTGCCAGCAGCGATCAAAAGACTAGGCTTAGGGATACGCAGTATTTT

J gene: TRBJ2-3
V gene: TRBV11-2
D gene: TRBD2
clone size: -
CDR3 protein: CASSQGLATDTQYF
CDR3 DNA: TGTGCCAGCAGCCAAGGACTAGCCACAGATACGCAGTATTTT

J gene: TRBJ2-1
V gene: TRBV4-1
D gene: -
clone size: -
CDR3 protein: CASSLSTGFYNEQFF
CDR3 DNA: TGCGCCAGCAGCCTTTCTACAGGATTCTACAATGAGCAGTTCTTC

J gene: TRBJ1-4
V gene: TRBV24-1
D gene: TRBD1
clone size: -
CDR3 protein: CATSVGTGENEKLFF
CDR3 DNA: TGTGCCACCAGTGTCGGGACAGGGGAGAATGAAAAACTGTTTTTT

J gene: TRBJ2-4
V gene: TRBV5-1
D gene: TRBD2
clone size: -
CDR3 protein: CASSVTYGTSGNIQYF
CDR3 DNA: TGCGCCAGCAGCGTAACCTATGGGACTAGCGGAAACATTCAGTACTTC

J gene: TRBJ1-2
V gene: TRBV6-5
D gene: -
clone size: once
CDR3 protein: CASTPTGWGYTF
CDR3 DNA: TGTGCCAGCACCCCCACCGGGTGGGGCTACACCTTC

J gene: TRBJ1-6
V gene: TRBV7-9
D gene: -
clone size: once
CDR3 protein: CASSLDGEGSPLHF
CDR3 DNA: TGTGCCAGCAGCCTCGACGGCGAGGGGTCACCCCTCCACTTT

J gene: TRBJ1-2
V gene: TRBV13
D gene: TRBD1
clone size: -
CDR3 protein: CARTPDPQGADGYTF
CDR3 DNA: TGTGCCAGGACGCCCGATCCCCAGGGGGCGGATGGCTACACCTTC

J gene: TRBJ2-3
V gene: TRBV5-1
D gene: -
clone size: -
CDR3 protein: CASSLESDTQYF
CDR3 DNA: TGCGCCAGCAGCTTGGAATCAGATACGCAGTATTTT

J gene: TRBJ2-5
V gene: TRBV7-9
D gene: TRBD2
clone size: -
CDR3 protein: CASSPSGGGETQYF
CDR3 DNA: TGTGCCAGCAGCCCCAGCGGGGGCGGGGAGACCCAGTACTTC

J gene: TRBJ1-1
V gene: TRBV2
D gene: TRBD1
clone size: -
CDR3 protein: CASSVPSPRTGGTEAFF
CDR3 DNA: TGTGCCAGCAGTGTCCCCTCCCCCCGGACAGGGGGCACTGAAGCTTTCTTT

J gene: TRBJ1-2
V gene: TRBV14
D gene: TRBD1
clone size: -
CDR3 protein: CASSPFDRVFGYTF
CDR3 DNA: TGTGCCAGCAGCCCTTTTGACAGGGTTTTTGGCTACACCTTC

J gene: TRBJ2-3
V gene: TRBV7-8
D gene: -
clone size: -
CDR3 protein: CASSLGTDTQYF
CDR3 DNA: TGTGCCAGCAGCTTAGGCACAGATACGCAGTATTTT

J gene: TRBJ2-1
V gene: TRBV2
D gene: TRBD1
clone size: -
CDR3 protein: CASSETTGGGDNEQFF
CDR3 DNA: TGTGCCAGCAGTGAAACGACAGGGGGCGGGGACAATGAGCAGTTCTTC

J gene: TRBJ1-6
V gene: TRBV7-7
D gene: -
clone size: -
CDR3 protein: CASSPDRDSPLHF
CDR3 DNA: TGTGCTAGCAGCCCGGACAGAGATTCACCCCTCCACTTT

J gene: TRBJ1-1
V gene: TRBV7-8
D gene: -
clone size: -
CDR3 protein: CASSFRGGTEAFF
CDR3 DNA: TGTGCCAGCAGCTTCCGGGGGGGAACTGAAGCTTTCTTT